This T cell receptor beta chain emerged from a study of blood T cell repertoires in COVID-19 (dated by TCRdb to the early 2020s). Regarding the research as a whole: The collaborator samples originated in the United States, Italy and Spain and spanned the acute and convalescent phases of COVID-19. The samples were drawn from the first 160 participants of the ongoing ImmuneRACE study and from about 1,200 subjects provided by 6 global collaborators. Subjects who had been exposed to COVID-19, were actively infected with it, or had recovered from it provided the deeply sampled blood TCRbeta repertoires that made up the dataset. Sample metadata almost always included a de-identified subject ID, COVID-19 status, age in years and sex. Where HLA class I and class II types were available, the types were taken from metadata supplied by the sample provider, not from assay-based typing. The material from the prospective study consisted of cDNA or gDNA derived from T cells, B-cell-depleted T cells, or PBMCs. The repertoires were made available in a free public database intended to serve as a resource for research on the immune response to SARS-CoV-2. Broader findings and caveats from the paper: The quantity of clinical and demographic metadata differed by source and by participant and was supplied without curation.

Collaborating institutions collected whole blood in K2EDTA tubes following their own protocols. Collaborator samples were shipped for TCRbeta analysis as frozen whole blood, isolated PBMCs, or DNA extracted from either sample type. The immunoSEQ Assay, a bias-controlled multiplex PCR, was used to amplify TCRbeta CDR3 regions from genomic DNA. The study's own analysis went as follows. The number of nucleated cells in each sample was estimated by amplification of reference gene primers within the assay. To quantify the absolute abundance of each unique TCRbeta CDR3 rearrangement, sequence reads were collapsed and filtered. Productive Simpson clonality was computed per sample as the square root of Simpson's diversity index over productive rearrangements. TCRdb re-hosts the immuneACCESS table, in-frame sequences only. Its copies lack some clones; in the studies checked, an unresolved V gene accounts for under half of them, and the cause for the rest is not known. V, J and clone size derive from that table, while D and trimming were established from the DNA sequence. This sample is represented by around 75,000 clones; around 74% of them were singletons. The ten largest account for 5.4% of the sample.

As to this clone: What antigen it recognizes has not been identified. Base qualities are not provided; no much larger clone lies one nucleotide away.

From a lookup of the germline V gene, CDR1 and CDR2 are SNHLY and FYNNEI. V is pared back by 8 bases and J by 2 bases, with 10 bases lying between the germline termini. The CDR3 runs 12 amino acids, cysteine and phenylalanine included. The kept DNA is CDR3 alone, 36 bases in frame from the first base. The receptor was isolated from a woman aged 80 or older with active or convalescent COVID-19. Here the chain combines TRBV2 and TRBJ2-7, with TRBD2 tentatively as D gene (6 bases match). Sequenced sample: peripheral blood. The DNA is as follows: TGTGCCAGCTTCGGGGGTACCTACGAGCAGTACTTC. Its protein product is CASFGGTYEQYF.